One and the same sample provided the 22 T cell receptor beta chains below, sequenced in a study of shared clonotypes between healthy human individuals. The method was immunoSEQ multiplex PCR; TCRdb's version includes in-frame clones alone and lacks a portion of them. The sample includes a few million clones, around 90% seen only once; the top ten take approximately 0.41%. What was sequenced was naive CD4+ T cells from PBMCs. Documented subset: CD45RA+ positively selected. The receptor source for this set is a man in his late teens or twenties in good health. Some clones in this sample may be carry-over from other donors' samples.

The J gene is TRBJ2-2, the V gene TRBV2; maybe TRBD1 (6 bases). Per the germline V gene, CDR1 is SNHLY and CDR2 is FYNNEI. V was trimmed by 4 bases and J by 6 bases, leaving 15 bases between them. This CDR3 is built from 15 residues. Here the CDR3 DNA reads TGTGCCAGCAGTGCTTGGAACAGGGAGTCCGGGGAGCTGTTTTTT. Translating gives CASSAWNRESGELFF. The variable domain in full, completed from reference TRBV2 and TRBJ2-2, reads EPEVTQTPSHQVTQMGQEVILRCVPISNHLYFYWYRQILGQKVEFLVSFYNNEISEKSEIFDDQFSVERPDGSNFTLKIRSTKLEDSAMYFCASSAWNRESGELFFGEGSRLTVL.

In this sample, this clone turned up once. The chain is built from TRBV7-3 and TRBJ2-7; no clear D gene. Germline lookup yields CDR1 SGHTA and CDR2 FQGTGA. The CDR3 has 14 amino acids. Between the trimmed V and J ends, which lost 5 bases and 4 bases, there was a span of 15 bases. CDR3 bases: TGTGCCAGCAGCCCCACCGGAACTCATTACGAGCAGTACTTC. Its protein product is CASSPTGTHYEQYF.

The gene calls are TRBV4-1 and TRBJ2-5; 15 nucleotides line up with TRBD2. Looked up from germline, CDR1 is MGHRA and CDR2 is YSYEKL. The CDR3 spans 17 residues. Losses at the gene ends were 4 bases for V and 2 bases for J; bases not matched to a gene: 5. CDR3 in DNA: TGCGCCAGCAGCCCAGGGACTAGCGGGAGGCCTCAAGAGACCCAGTACTTC. Its protein is CASSPGTSGRPQETQYF.

This chain connects TRBV23-1 to TRBJ1-1; TRBD1 is a possible D gene (5 bases). TRBV23-1 is classed as an ORF, of uncertain function. V lost 6 bases to trimming and J lost 1 base, with 24 bases between them. This CDR3 spans 18 amino acids. The CDR3 sequence: CASRRPAETVQKNTEAFF. CDR3 DNA: TGCGCCAGCAGACGCCCTGCCGAGACAGTCCAGAAGAACACTGAAGCTTTCTTT.

The chain recombines TRBV7-2 with TRBJ2-1, with 9 positions matching TRBD1. Trimming cost V 2 bases and J 10 bases; bases outside gene matches: 6. The CDR3 has 14 residues. CDR1 and CDR2 (germline): SGHTA, FQGNSA. Here the CDR3 DNA reads TGTGCCAGCAGCTTACTCCCCGGGACAGGGGAGCAGTTCTTC. Translation: CASSLLPGTGEQFF.

This clone was observed a single time. Written as DNA, the CDR3 is TGTGCCAGCAGCCAAGATGCGGGGGCGATCAGAGGCTACACCTTC. Amino acids: CASSQDAGAIRGYTF. The J gene is TRBJ1-2, the V gene TRBV14, with D maybe TRBD1 (6 bases). The V end lost 0 bases, the J end lost 8 bases, and 16 bases lay between the germline ends. Germline lookup yields CDR1 SGHDN and CDR2 FVKESK. This CDR3 has 15 residues.

The rearrangement joins TRBV5-5 to TRBJ2-2, with a weak D call TRBD1 (5 bases). CDR1 and CDR2 (germline): SGHKS, YYEKEE (reference sequence). Trimming took off 2 bases at V and 1 base at J, with 9 bases between the two ends. The CDR3 is 15 residues long. Here the CDR3 reads CASSLGTGNTGELFF. The CDR3 nucleotides read TGTGCCAGCAGCTTAGGTACAGGGAACACCGGGGAGCTGTTTTTT.

This rearrangement joins TRBV5-6 to TRBJ1-1, with D possibly being TRBD1 (6 bases). The CDR3 totals 15 residues. Germline loops: CDR1 SGHDT, CDR2 YYEEEE. The ends were cut back, 3 bases at V and 0 bases at J, with 12 bases in the middle. For the CDR3, the DNA is TGTGCCAGCAGCTCATCTGGACAGCTGAACACTGAAGCTTTCTTT. This encodes CASSSSGQLNTEAFF.

J is TRBJ2-1 and V is TRBV14; possible D gene TRBD1, 5 bases. CDR3 length: 17 residues. V dropped 3 bases and J dropped 8 bases, with 23 bases sitting between them. Germline CDR1 SGHDN, CDR2 FVKESK. For the CDR3, the DNA is TGTGCCAGCAGCCACTCAGGTGGGCAGGGAATCGTGGATGAGCAGTTCTTC. Protein sequence: CASSHSGGQGIVDEQFF. The full variable domain, completed using reference TRBV14 and TRBJ2-1, is EAGVTQFPSHSVIEKGQTVTLRCDPISGHDNLYWYRRVMGKEIKFLLHFVKESKQDESGMPNNRFLAERTGGTYSTLKVQPAELEDSGVYFCASSHSGGQGIVDEQFFGPGTRLTVL.

V is TRBV28 and J is TRBJ1-2; 11 bases fit TRBD1. The germline gives CDR1 MDHEN, CDR2 SYDVKM. The CDR3 spans 14 residues. The ends lost 6 bases at V and 7 bases at J; junction bases unmatched: 7. This CDR3 is CASRDGQGASGYTF. The CDR3 bases are TGTGCCAGCAGGGATGGACAGGGGGCAAGTGGCTACACCTTC.

This sequence joins TRBV7-9 and TRBJ2-3; 12 nucleotides align to TRBD2. The V gene end was trimmed by 2 bases and the J gene end by 5 bases; junction bases not matched to a gene: 11. The CDR3 runs to 18 residues. CDR1 and CDR2 from the germline V gene are SEHNR and FQNEAQ (reference sequence). The CDR3 DNA sequence: TGTGCCAGCAGCTTACTCCCGCGACTAGCGGGAGTAAAAGATACGCAGTATTTT. Translating it yields CASSLLPRLAGVKDTQYF.

This clone was picked up one time. The identical CDR3 is also encoded by other nucleotide sequences in the sample. The CDR3 sequence is CASSSSPRADQPQHF. The CDR3 bases are TGTGCCAGCTCGTCCAGTCCTAGAGCGGATCAGCCCCAGCATTTT. J is TRBJ1-5 and V is TRBV18; D remains ambiguous. The CDR3 runs 15 residues. The germline V gene has CDR1 KGHSH and CDR2 LQKENI. V was cut by 6 bases and J by 5 bases, with 17 bases left in between.

The chain has TRBV4-3 and TRBJ2-1; D is uncertain. The V gene lost 1 base and the J gene lost 3 bases, with 7 bases spanning the gap. This CDR3 region has 14 residues. Germline values: CDR1 LGHNA, CDR2 YSLEER. CDR3: CASSQVHSYNEQFF. The CDR3 DNA is TGCGCCAGCAGCCAAGTACACAGCTACAATGAGCAGTTCTTC.

This chain links TRBV5-1 with TRBJ2-2; perhaps TRBD2 as D (5 bases). The CDR3 covers 15 residues. Trimming cost V 0 bases and J 4 bases, with 10 bases left between them. The germline V gene encodes CDR1 SGHRS and CDR2 YFSETQ. CDR3 sequence: CASSLGEGSTGELFF. DNA of the CDR3: TGCGCCAGCAGCTTGGGGGAAGGGAGCACCGGGGAGCTGTTTTTT.

This sequence joins TRBV5-5 and TRBJ2-3; 7 bases are a match to TRBD2. The germline V gene has CDR1 SGHKS and CDR2 YYEKEE (reference sequence). V trimming: 4 bases; J trimming: 1 base; junction bases outside the gene matches: 9. The CDR3 is 16 amino acids. Here the CDR3 DNA reads TGTGCCAGCAGCAGTAGCGGGCACCCTCGCACAGATACGCAGTATTTT. Its translation: CASSSSGHPRTDTQYF.

This chain uses TRBV9 with TRBJ2-2, with TRBD1 identical over 9 bases. The CDR3 is 15 amino acids. Losses at the gene ends were 0 bases for V and 4 bases for J; bases not matched to a gene: 1. Germline CDR1 is SGDLS and CDR2 is YYNGEE. DNA of the CDR3: TGTGCCAGCAGCGTAGGGGACAGGGTCACCGGGGAGCTGTTTTTT. Its protein is CASSVGDRVTGELFF.

V and J are TRBV7-2 and TRBJ2-1; tentatively, D is TRBD2 (5 bases). Germline assignment: CDR1 SGHTA and CDR2 FQGNSA. Trimming left V 3 bases short and J 1 base short, with 10 bases between. CDR3 length: 15 amino acids. In DNA form, the CDR3 reads TGTGCCAGCAGCTTCTACCGGAGGTCCTACAATGAGCAGTTCTTC. Amino acids: CASSFYRRSYNEQFF.

The CDR3 region has the DNA TGCGCCAGCAGCTCGGGACAGGGAGTCGGAGAGACCCAGTACTTC. As protein: CASSSGQGVGETQYF. V gene TRBV5-1 combines with J gene TRBJ2-5; 9 bases are shared with TRBD1. Per the germline V gene, CDR1 is SGHRS and CDR2 is YFSETQ. The CDR3 covers 15 residues. Germline trimming cut 3 bases from V and 4 bases from J; bases unmatched to any gene: 7.

In its sample, this clone was seen once. The V and J genes are TRBV6-5 and TRBJ2-7; TRBD2 is a possible D gene (5 bases). CDR1 and CDR2 from the germline V gene are MNHEY and SVGAGI. Trimming stripped 7 bases from V and 3 bases from J, with 19 bases between. The CDR3 contains 15 residues. The CDR3 nucleotides are TGTGCCAGCAAAAAAGGTCCAGCGGAGCGCTACGAGCAGTACTTC. Its protein product is CASKKGPAERYEQYF.

The chain links TRBV6-5 to TRBJ2-1, with unresolved D. CDR1 MNHEY and CDR2 SVGAGI come from the germline V gene. CDR3 size: 16 residues. With 0 bases removed from V and 5 bases from J, the gap between germline ends came to 14 bases. The DNA of the CDR3 is TGTGCCAGCAGTTACTCGCTCACCCGCCTAAACAATGAGCAGTTCTTC. Its translation: CASSYSLTRLNNEQFF.

The chain joins TRBV5-1 to TRBJ2-3; D gene unclear. Germline loops: CDR1 SGHRS, CDR2 YFSETQ. V was shortened by 0 bases and J by 5 bases, with 13 bases between the two germline ends. This CDR3 region has 15 residues. The CDR3 bases are TGCGCCAGCAGCTTGGCAGGACCTGGAGTAGATACGCAGTATTTT. This translates into CASSLAGPGVDTQYF.

CDR3 residues: CASSRQGGSYEQYF. CDR3 DNA sequence: TGTGCCAGCAGTCGACAGGGCGGGTCCTACGAGCAGTACTTC. The V and J genes are TRBV28 and TRBJ2-7; 7 bases line up with TRBD1. CDR3 length: 14 amino acids. V trimming: 5 bases; J trimming: 1 base; junction bases outside the gene matches: 5. The germline gives CDR1 MDHEN, CDR2 SYDVKM.